The rows below give T cell receptor beta chains drawn from one sample of a study of blood T cell repertoires in COVID-19. Sequenced by immunoSEQ multiplex PCR; TCRdb stores in-frame clones only, minus some. The table shows 50,000 to 85,000 clones, with approximately 80% occurring only once. Sequenced input: peripheral blood. The source is a man in his 60s with acute or convalescent COVID-19. Each CDR3 is given without its conserved first and last residue.

V gene,CDR3 length,CDR3 protein
TRBV29-1,12,SVRTGLGGNTIY
TRBV6-2/TRBV6-3,11,ASSYSGSYEQY
TRBV5-1,13,ASSLGDTGNSPLH
TRBV30,14,AWSALSRGRGSPLH
TRBV4-2,14,ASSQEASSYNSPLH
TRBV5-5,13,ASSLAGQLNSPLH
TRBV6-5,11,ASAEGVNQPQH
TRBV6-5,14,ASSYSQRTAIYGYT
TRBV2,10,ASSLTGQPQH
TRBV12-3/TRBV12-4,11,ASRSDSSTEAF
TRBV9,14,ASKRTGGANTGELF
TRBV7-9,11,ASRPGQRDEQF
TRBV5-4,12,ASRDDRGAYGYT
TRBV28,10,AGAGNTGELF
TRBV24-1,10,ATSDLGDTQY
TRBV4-2,11,ASRLQGGYGYT